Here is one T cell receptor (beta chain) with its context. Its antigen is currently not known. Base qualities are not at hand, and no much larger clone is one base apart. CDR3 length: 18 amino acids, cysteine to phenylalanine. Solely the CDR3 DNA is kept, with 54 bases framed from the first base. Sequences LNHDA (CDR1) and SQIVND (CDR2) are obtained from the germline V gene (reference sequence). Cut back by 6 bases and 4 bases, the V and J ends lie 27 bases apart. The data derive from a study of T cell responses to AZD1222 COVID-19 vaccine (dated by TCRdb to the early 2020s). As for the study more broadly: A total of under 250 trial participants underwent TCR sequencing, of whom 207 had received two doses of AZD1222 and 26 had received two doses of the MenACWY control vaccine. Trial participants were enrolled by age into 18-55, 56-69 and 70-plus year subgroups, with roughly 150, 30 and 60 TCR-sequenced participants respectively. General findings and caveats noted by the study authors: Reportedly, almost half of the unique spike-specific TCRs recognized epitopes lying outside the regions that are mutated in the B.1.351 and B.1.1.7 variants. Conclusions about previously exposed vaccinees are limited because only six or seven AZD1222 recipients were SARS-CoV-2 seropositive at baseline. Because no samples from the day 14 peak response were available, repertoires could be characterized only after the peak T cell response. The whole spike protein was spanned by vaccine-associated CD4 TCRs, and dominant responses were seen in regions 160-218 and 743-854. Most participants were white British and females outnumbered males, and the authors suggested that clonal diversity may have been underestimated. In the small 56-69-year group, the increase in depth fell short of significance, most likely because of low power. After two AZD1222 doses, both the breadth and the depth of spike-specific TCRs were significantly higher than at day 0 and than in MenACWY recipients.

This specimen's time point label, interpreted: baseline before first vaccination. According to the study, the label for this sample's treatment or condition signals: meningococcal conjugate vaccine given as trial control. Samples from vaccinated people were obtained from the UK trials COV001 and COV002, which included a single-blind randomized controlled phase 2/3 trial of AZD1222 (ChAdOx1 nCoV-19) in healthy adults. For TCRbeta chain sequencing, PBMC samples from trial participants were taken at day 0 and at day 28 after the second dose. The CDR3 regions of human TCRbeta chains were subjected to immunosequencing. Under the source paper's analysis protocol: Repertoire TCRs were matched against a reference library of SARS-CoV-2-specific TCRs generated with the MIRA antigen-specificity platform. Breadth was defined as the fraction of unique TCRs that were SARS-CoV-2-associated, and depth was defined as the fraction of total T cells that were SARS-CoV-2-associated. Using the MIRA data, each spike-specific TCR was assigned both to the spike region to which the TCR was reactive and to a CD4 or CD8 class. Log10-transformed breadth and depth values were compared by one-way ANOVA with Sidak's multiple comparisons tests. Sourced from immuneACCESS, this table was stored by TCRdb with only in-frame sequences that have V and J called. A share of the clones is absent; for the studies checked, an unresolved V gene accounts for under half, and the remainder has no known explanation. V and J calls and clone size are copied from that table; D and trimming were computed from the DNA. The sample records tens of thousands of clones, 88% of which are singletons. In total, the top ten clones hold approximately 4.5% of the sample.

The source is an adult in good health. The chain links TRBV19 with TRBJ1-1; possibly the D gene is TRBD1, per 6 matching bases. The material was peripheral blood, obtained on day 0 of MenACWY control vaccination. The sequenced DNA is TGTGCCAGTAGCCCGAACGGCGCCCGGGGGCATCGAGGCACTGAAGCTTTCTTT. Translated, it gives CASSPNGARGHRGTEAFF.